This TCR beta chain was obtained from a study of blood T cells in healthy people across ages. Study information: Every two T cells gave about one barcoded beta molecule via template switching.

Study outcomes and limitations: Per million T cells, TCR beta diversity dropped roughly linearly as age increased. Because donor CMV status was unknown, expanded clonotype changes were possibly confounded.

Worth noting for this clonotype: Antigen: not known.

The use of a sample-barcoded 5' primer and a J-beta primer mix characterized a second PCR of roughly 7 to 11 cycles. Each sample provided no less than 2.5 million CDR3-containing paired-end reads. Via MiXCR, TCRdb re-called the 5' RACE reads, giving one row per CDR3 protein. The sample records 1.5 million to 2 million distinct CDR3 sequences, 28% being singletons. Germline CDR1 reads DFQATT; CDR2 reads SNEGSKA (reference sequence). Trimming stripped 4 bases from V and 1 base from J, with 7 bases between. CDR3 length equals 12 residues. The sequence came from a woman aged 25 to 39 in good health. The sequenced sample consisted of blood. The V gene is TRBV20-1, the J gene TRBJ2-5, with D hard to call. The CDR3 is CSAISFQETQYF. The CDR3 DNA sequence: TGCAGTGCTATATCTTTCCAAGAGACCCAGTACTTC.